A single sample is the source of the 22 T cell receptor beta chains below, sequenced in a study of T cell changes during pregnancy in multiple sclerosis. The table came from immunoSEQ multiplex PCR; TCRdb's copy has only in-frame clones and leaves some out. The sample has approximately 35,000 clones, roughly nine tenths seen once. The specimen comprised CD4+ T cells from peripheral blood mononuclear cells, sampled after pregnancy. These receptors were taken from a female donor in good health, enrolled as a control in a pregnancy study.

This clone was seen a handful of times. CDR3 amino acids: CASSASGGSGGYTF. The DNA for the CDR3 is TGTGCCAGCAGTGCGTCAGGGGGTTCGGGAGGCTACACCTTC. V and J are TRBV2 and TRBJ1-2; TRBD1 aligns across 7 bases. CDR1 is SNHLY, CDR2 FYNNEI, per germline. This CDR3 is built from 14 residues. The trim removed 4 bases at V and 8 bases at J, leaving 10 bases unmatched.

The chain has TRBV7-2 and TRBJ1-5; weak D call: TRBD1 (6 bases). The CDR3 is made up of 15 amino acids. CDR1 SGHTA and CDR2 FQGNSA come from the germline V gene. Trimming removed 5 bases from V and 4 bases from J, with 15 bases in between. CDR3 region: CASSERDRTNQPQHF. The CDR3 DNA reads as TGTGCCAGCAGCGAGCGAGACAGGACAAATCAGCCCCAGCATTTT.

The V gene is TRBV18, the J gene TRBJ1-1; no reliable D call. The germline gives CDR1 KGHSH, CDR2 LQKENI. V gave up 5 bases and J gave up 3 bases, with 10 bases separating them. This CDR3 contains 13 residues. CDR3 region: CASSALRDTEAFF. The CDR3 nucleotides read TGTGCCAGCTCAGCCCTGAGGGACACTGAAGCTTTCTTT.

This chain joins TRBV7-2 and TRBJ1-1; D not certain. This CDR3 is built from 13 residues. The V and J ends lost 5 bases and 1 base respectively, with 8 bases between them. CDR1 is SGHTA, CDR2 FQGNSA, per germline. The CDR3 region is CASSRGSNTEAFF. DNA of the CDR3: TGTGCCAGCAGCCGGGGATCGAACACTGAAGCTTTCTTT.

The chain uses TRBV30 and TRBJ2-1, with 11 nucleotides matching TRBD2. CDR3 length equals 14 residues. The germline V gene encodes CDR1 GTSNPN and CDR2 SVGIG (reference sequence). Trimming took 5 bases from V and 7 from J; bases not matched to a gene: 7. The CDR3 nucleotides are TGTGCCTGGGTCGTAGCGGGAGGGAGAAATGAGCAGTTCTTC. Amino acids: CAWVVAGGRNEQFF.

This clone was recorded a few times. This chain links TRBV6-5 with TRBJ1-1; a possible D gene is TRBD1 (5 bases). V lost 5 bases to trimming and J lost 0 bases, with 7 bases between them. Looked up from germline, CDR1 is MNHEY and CDR2 is SVGAGI. This CDR3 is built from 13 residues. This chain's CDR3 is CASSETVNTEAFF. CDR3 nucleotides: TGTGCCAGCAGTGAGACAGTGAACACTGAAGCTTTCTTT.

The J gene is TRBJ1-6, the V gene TRBV5-1; 7 bases fit TRBD1. J was trimmed by 5 bases and V by 0 bases; bases with no gene match: 2. This CDR3 contains 15 residues. Per the germline V gene, CDR1 is SGHRS and CDR2 is YFSETQ. CDR3 nucleotide sequence: TGCGCCAGCAGCTTGGGGGACAGACATAATTCACCCCTCCACTTT. This sequence encodes CASSLGDRHNSPLHF.

The V call is TRBV30, the J call TRBJ2-2; 7 nucleotides align to TRBD1. This CDR3 has 13 amino acids. CDR1 and CDR2 (germline): GTSNPN, SVGIG (reference sequence). With 5 bases clipped from V and 4 bases from J, the junction kept 4 bases outside the gene matches. The CDR3 protein is CAWATGITGELFF. The DNA for the CDR3 is TGTGCCTGGGCGACAGGGATCACCGGGGAGCTGTTTTTT.

J is TRBJ1-4 and V is TRBV2, with D hard to call. V lost 3 bases and J 0 bases, leaving 20 bases between the germline ends. The germline V gene encodes CDR1 SNHLY and CDR2 FYNNEI. The CDR3 is 19 amino acids. Here the CDR3 reads CASSDRPAALLATNEKLFF. Written as DNA, the CDR3 is TGTGCCAGCAGTGACCGACCCGCGGCCCTACTCGCAACTAATGAAAAACTGTTTTTT. Full variable domain (missing parts from reference TRBV2 and TRBJ1-4): EPEVTQTPSHQVTQMGQEVILRCVPISNHLYFYWYRQILGQKVEFLVSFYNNEISEKSEIFDDQFSVERPDGSNFTLKIRSTKLEDSAMYFCASSDRPAALLATNEKLFFGSGTQLSVL.

The chain recombines TRBV13 with TRBJ2-2, with 9 nucleotides matching TRBD1. CDR1 is PRHDT, CDR2 FYEKMQ, per germline (reference sequence). CDR3 length equals 15 residues. V lost 2 bases, J lost 7 bases, and 5 bases stayed unmatched. The CDR3 loop is CASSLRDRAIGELFF. The CDR3 bases are TGTGCCAGCAGCTTAAGGGACAGGGCGATCGGGGAGCTGTTTTTT. The variable domain in full, with the rest retrieved from reference TRBV13 and TRBJ2-2, is AAGVIQSPRHLIKEKRETATLKCYPIPRHDTVYWYQQGPGQDPQFLISFYEKMQSDKGSIPDRFSAQQFSDYHSELNMSSLELGDSALYFCASSLRDRAIGELFFGEGSRLTVL.

The chain combines TRBV6-6 with TRBJ1-2, with D possibly matching TRBD1 (6 bases). This CDR3 comprises 15 residues. Per germline, CDR1 MNHNY and CDR2 SVGAGI (reference sequence). The V end was cut by 6 bases, the J end by 3 bases, with 17 bases between. In DNA, the CDR3 is TGTGCCAGCAGCACCCCCAGGGGTAAAGACTATGGCTACACCTTC. Protein: CASSTPRGKDYGYTF.

The V and J genes are TRBV7-9 and TRBJ1-4; D unclear. The CDR3 sequence is 16 residues long. CDR1 and CDR2 (germline): SEHNR, FQNEAQ (reference sequence). V gave up 5 bases and J gave up 7 bases, with 20 bases separating them. In DNA form, the CDR3 reads TGTGCCAGCAGCGATAGGTATGGGGAGCGCGGTGAAAAACTGTTTTTT. This encodes CASSDRYGERGEKLFF.

The chain uses TRBV5-1 and TRBJ1-5, with TRBD1 identical over 9 bases. Looked up from germline, CDR1 is SGHRS and CDR2 is YFSETQ. The CDR3 is made up of 16 amino acids. Trimming cost V 0 bases and J 1 base; bases outside gene matches: 2. DNA of the CDR3: TGCGCCAGCAGCTTGGGGGGGACAGGGAGCAATCAGCCCCAGCATTTT. Protein sequence: CASSLGGTGSNQPQHF.

The chain employs TRBV6-6 and TRBJ2-7, with 12 bases that match TRBD1. The CDR3 runs to 16 residues. CDR1 is MNHNY and CDR2 is SVGAGI in the germline V gene (reference sequence). After removal of 0 bases from V and 5 bases from J, the junction contained 5 bases not matched to a gene. The CDR3: CASSYSLGQGANEQYF. CDR3 DNA sequence: TGTGCCAGCAGTTACTCGCTGGGACAGGGGGCCAACGAGCAGTACTTC.

This clone is medium-sized. This chain connects TRBV7-9 to TRBJ2-5; 11 positions agree with TRBD2. CDR3 size: 16 residues. Germline V gene lookup returns CDR1 SEHNR and CDR2 FQNEAQ (reference sequence). Losses at the gene ends were 4 bases for V and 1 base for J; bases not matched to a gene: 5. The CDR3 region is CASSSGTSGFQETQYF. For the CDR3, the DNA is TGTGCCAGCAGCTCCGGGACTAGCGGATTCCAAGAGACCCAGTACTTC.

The CDR3 spells CASSIQGVTDTQYF. The DNA of the CDR3 is TGTGCCAGCAGCATACAGGGGGTTACAGATACGCAGTATTTT. This sequence joins TRBV7-2 and TRBJ2-3, with 8 positions matching TRBD1. The V gene end was trimmed by 5 bases and the J gene end by 3 bases; junction bases not matched to a gene: 4. CDR3 length equals 14 residues. Germline V gene sequence: CDR1 SGHTA, CDR2 FQGNSA.

The chain employs TRBV11-3 and TRBJ2-2; TRBD1 is a possible D gene (6 bases). V dropped 0 bases and J dropped 4 bases, with 15 bases sitting between them. The CDR3 extends over 17 amino acids. The germline V gene has CDR1 SGHNT and CDR2 YENEEA. The CDR3 sequence is CASSLDQGRRFTGELFF. The CDR3 DNA sequence: TGTGCCAGCAGCTTAGATCAGGGGAGACGCTTCACCGGGGAGCTGTTTTTT.

The rearrangement uses TRBV19 and TRBJ2-2; a weak D match, TRBD2 (6 bases). CDR1 is LNHDA and CDR2 is SQIVND in the germline V gene (reference sequence). This CDR3 has 16 amino acids. V shed 4 bases and J shed 0 bases, with 12 bases lying between them. For the CDR3, the DNA is TGTGCCAGTAGTAGGTCCGGGGGACCGAACACCGGGGAGCTGTTTTTT. It is translated as CASSRSGGPNTGELFF.

By share, this clone counts as medium-sized. J is TRBJ2-7 and V is TRBV5-1, with 8 nucleotides matching TRBD2. V lost 4 bases to trimming and J lost 7 bases; unmatched junction nucleotides: 13. Looked up from germline, CDR1 is SGHRS and CDR2 is YFSETQ. The CDR3 is 15 residues long. The CDR3 nucleotides read TGCGCCAGCAGCGTGACCAGCGGGGGCTTGGGGGAGCAGTACTTC. It encodes CASSVTSGGLGEQYF. The full variable domain, completed using reference TRBV5-1 and TRBJ2-7, is KAGVTQTPRYLIKTRGQQVTLSCSPISGHRSVSWYQQTPGQGLQFLFEYFSETQRNKGNFPGRFSGRQFSNSRSEMNVSTLELGDSALYLCASSVTSGGLGEQYFGPGTRLTVT.

The rearrangement uses TRBV19 and TRBJ2-7; 8 bases are shared with TRBD1. This CDR3 is 14 amino acids long. Trimming took 3 bases from V and 3 from J; bases not matched to a gene: 4. In germline, CDR1 is LNHDA, CDR2 SQIVND (reference sequence). CDR3 sequence: CASSMTGAVYEQYF. CDR3 DNA sequence: TGTGCCAGTAGTATGACAGGGGCGGTCTACGAGCAGTACTTC.

This chain links TRBV19 with TRBJ2-5; TRBD1 matches at 9 bases. V trimming: 5 bases; J trimming: 2 bases; junction bases outside the gene matches: 3. This CDR3 is 14 amino acids long. The germline V gene encodes CDR1 LNHDA and CDR2 SQIVND (reference sequence). CDR3 amino acids: CASSWGQGQETQYF. The DNA of the CDR3 is TGTGCCAGTAGTTGGGGACAGGGTCAAGAGACCCAGTACTTC.

Comment on this clone: Other DNA sequences in the sample encode the same CDR3. This chain joins TRBV30 and TRBJ2-2; TRBD2 matches at 12 bases. V lost 0 bases and J lost 6; bases outside the gene matches: 2. This CDR3 spans 15 amino acids. Germline V gives CDR1 GTSNPN, CDR2 SVGIG (reference sequence). DNA of the CDR3: TGTGCCTGGAGTGTAAGACTAGCGGGGGCCGGGGAGCTGTTTTTT. It translates to CAWSVRLAGAGELFF.